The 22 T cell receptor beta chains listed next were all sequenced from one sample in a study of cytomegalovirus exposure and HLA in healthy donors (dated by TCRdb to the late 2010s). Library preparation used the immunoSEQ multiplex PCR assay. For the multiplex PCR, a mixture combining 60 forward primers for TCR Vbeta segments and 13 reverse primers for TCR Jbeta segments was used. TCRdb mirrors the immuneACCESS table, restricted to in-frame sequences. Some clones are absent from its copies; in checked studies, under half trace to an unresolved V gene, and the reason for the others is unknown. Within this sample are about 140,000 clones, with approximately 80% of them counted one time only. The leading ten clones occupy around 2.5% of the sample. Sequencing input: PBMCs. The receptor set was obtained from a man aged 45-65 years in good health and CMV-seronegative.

Written as DNA, the CDR3 is TGTGCCAGCAGTGAATTGACAGGGACGAACACCGGGGAGCTGTTTTTT. Translation: CASSELTGTNTGELFF. V usage is TRBV6-1 and J usage is TRBJ2-2, with 7 bases fitting TRBD1. Germline V gene lookup returns CDR1 MNHNS and CDR2 SASEGT. The CDR3 totals 16 residues. The V segment lost 2 bases and the J segment 0 bases; nucleotides outside the gene matches: 3.

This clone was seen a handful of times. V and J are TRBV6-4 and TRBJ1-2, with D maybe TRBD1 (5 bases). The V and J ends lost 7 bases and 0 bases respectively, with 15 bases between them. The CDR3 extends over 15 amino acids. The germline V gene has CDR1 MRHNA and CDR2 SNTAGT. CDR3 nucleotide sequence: TGTGCCAGCATAGGAAACAGGCTCTCTAACTATGGCTACACCTTC. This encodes CASIGNRLSNYGYTF.

CDR3 protein: CASQREGLNLYEQYF. Written as DNA, the CDR3 is TGTGCCAGCCAGCGGGAGGGCCTTAACCTCTACGAGCAGTACTTC. This chain links TRBV6-6 with TRBJ2-7; 10 nucleotides line up with TRBD2. This CDR3 contains 15 residues. In germline, CDR1 is MNHNY, CDR2 SVGAGI (reference sequence). Trimming took 8 bases from V and 3 from J; bases not matched to a gene: 10.

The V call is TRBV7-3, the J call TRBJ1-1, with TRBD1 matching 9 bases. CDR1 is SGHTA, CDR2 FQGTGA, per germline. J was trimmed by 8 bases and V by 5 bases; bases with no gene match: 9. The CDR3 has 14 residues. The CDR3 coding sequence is TGTGCCAGCAGCCCTGGGACAGGGTTGGGGGAAGCTTTCTTT. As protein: CASSPGTGLGEAFF.

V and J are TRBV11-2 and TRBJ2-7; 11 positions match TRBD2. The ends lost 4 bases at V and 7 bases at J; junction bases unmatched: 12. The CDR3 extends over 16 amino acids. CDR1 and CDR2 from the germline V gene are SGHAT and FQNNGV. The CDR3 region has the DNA TGTGCCAGCAGCTCCGCCCAACTAGCGGGGGCTCTGGAGCAGTACTTC. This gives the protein CASSSAQLAGALEQYF.

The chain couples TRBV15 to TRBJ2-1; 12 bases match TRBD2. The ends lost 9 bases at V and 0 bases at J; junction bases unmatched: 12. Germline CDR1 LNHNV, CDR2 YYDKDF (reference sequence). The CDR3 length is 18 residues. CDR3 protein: CATALGLAGFSSYNEQFF. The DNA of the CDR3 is TGTGCCACTGCCCTGGGACTAGCGGGTTTTAGCTCCTACAATGAGCAGTTCTTC.

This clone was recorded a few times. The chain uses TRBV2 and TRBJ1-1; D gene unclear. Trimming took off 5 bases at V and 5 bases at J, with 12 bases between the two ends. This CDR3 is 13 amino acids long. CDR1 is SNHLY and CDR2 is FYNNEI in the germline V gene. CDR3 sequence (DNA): TGTGCCAGCAGTCAGATGTCGATGACTGAAGCTTTCTTT. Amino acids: CASSQMSMTEAFF. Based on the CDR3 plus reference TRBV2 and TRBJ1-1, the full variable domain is EPEVTQTPSHQVTQMGQEVILRCVPISNHLYFYWYRQILGQKVEFLVSFYNNEISEKSEIFDDQFSVERPDGSNFTLKIRSTKLEDSAMYFCASSQMSMTEAFFGQGTRLTVV.

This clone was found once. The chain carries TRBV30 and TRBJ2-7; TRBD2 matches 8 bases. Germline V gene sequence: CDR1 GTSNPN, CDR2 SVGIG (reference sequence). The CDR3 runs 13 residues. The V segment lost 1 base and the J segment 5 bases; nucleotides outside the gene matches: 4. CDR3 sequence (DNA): TGTGCCTGGAGTGCCGGGAGGGCCCACGAGCAGTACTTC. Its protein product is CAWSAGRAHEQYF.

The CDR3: CASNEGMNTEAFF. DNA of the CDR3: TGTGCCAGCAACGAGGGAATGAACACTGAAGCTTTCTTT. The chain uses TRBV21-1 and TRBJ1-1. TRBV21-1 is a known pseudogene. The CDR3 contains 13 residues.

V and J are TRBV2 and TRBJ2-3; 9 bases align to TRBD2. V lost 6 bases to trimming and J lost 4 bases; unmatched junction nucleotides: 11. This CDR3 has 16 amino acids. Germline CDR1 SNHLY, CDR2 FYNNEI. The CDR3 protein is CASRVGLAGLSDTQYF. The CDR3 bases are TGTGCCAGCAGAGTTGGTCTAGCGGGATTGTCAGATACGCAGTATTTT.

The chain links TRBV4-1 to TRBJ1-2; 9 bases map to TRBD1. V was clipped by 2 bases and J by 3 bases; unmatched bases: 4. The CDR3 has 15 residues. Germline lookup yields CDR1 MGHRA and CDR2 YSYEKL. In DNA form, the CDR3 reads TGCGCCAGCAGCCAACCGGGACAGGGCCACTATGGCTACACCTTC. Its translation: CASSQPGQGHYGYTF.

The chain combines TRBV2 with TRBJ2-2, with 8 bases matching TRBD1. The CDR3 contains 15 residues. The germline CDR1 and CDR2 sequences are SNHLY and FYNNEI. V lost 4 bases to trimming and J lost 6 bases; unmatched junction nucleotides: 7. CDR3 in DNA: TGTGCCAGCAGTGTTGACAGGGGATCCGCCGGGGAGCTGTTTTTT. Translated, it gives CASSVDRGSAGELFF.

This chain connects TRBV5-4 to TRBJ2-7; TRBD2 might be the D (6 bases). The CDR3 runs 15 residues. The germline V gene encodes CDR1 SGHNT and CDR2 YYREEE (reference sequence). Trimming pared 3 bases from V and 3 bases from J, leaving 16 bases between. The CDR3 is CASSSRGAGGYEQYF. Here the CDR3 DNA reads TGTGCCAGCAGCTCCCGCGGGGCCGGCGGCTACGAGCAGTACTTC.

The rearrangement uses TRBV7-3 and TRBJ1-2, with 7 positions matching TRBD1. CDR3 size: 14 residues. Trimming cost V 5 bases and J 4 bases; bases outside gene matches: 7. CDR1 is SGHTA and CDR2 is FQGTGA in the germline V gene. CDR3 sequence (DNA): TGTGCCAGCAGCCTAGACAGGGTGGGCTATGGCTACACCTTC. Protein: CASSLDRVGYGYTF.

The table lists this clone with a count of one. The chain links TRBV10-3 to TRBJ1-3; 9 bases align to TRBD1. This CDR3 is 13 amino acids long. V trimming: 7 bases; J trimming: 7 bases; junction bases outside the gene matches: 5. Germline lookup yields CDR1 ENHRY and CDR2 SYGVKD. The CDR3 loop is CAITETGGNTIYF. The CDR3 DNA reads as TGTGCCATCACCGAGACAGGGGGTAACACCATATATTTT.

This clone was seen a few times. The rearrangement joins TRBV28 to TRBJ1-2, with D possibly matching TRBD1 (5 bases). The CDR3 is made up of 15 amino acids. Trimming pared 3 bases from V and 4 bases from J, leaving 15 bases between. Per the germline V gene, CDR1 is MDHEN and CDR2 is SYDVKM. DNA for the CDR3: TGTGCCAGCAGTTTTCGGGGGAATGGAGTCTATGGCTACACCTTC. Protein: CASSFRGNGVYGYTF.

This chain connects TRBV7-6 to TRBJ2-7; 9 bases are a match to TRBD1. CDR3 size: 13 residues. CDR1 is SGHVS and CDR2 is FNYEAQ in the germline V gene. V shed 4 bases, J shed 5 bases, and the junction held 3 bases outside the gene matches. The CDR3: CASSSRDRDEQYF. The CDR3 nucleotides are TGTGCCAGCAGCTCCCGGGACAGGGACGAGCAGTACTTC. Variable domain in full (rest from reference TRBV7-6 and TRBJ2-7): GAGVSQSPRYKVTKRGQDVALRCDPISGHVSLYWYRQALGQGPEFLTYFNYEAQQDKSGLPNDRFSAERPEGSISTLTIQRTEQRDSAMYRCASSSRDRDEQYFGPGTRLTVT.

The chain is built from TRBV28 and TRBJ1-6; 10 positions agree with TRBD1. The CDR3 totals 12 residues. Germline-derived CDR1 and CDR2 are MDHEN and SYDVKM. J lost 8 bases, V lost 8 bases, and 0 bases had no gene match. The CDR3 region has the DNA TGTGCCAGCGGGACAGGGGATTCACCCCTCCACTTT. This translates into CASGTGDSPLHF.

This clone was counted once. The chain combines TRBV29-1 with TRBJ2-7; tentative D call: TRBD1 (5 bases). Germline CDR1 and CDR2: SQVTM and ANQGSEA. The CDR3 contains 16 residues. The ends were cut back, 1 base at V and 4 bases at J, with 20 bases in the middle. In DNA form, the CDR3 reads TGCAGCGTTGAAGGAGAGTTCCAGGGCAACCAGTACGAGCAGTACTTC. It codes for CSVEGEFQGNQYEQYF.

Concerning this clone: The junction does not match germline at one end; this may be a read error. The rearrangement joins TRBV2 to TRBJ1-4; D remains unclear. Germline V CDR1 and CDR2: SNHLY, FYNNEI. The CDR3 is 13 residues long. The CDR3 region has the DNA TGTGCCAGCAATGAAAACGGGAGTGAAAAACTGTTTTTT. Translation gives CASNENGSEKLFF.

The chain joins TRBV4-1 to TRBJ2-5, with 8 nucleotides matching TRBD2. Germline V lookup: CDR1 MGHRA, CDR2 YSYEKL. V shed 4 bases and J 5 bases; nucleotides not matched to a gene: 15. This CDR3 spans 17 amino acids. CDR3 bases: TGCGCCAGCAGCCCCCAAGCCCAGCGGGAGAGTAGGGAGACCCAGTACTTC. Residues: CASSPQAQRESRETQYF.

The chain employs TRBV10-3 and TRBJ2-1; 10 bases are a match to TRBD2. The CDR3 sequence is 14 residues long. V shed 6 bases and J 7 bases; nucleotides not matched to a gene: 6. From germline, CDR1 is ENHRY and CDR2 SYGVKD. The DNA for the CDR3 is TGTGCCATCAGCGGAGGACTAGCGGCTAATGAGCAGTTCTTC. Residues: CAISGGLAANEQFF.